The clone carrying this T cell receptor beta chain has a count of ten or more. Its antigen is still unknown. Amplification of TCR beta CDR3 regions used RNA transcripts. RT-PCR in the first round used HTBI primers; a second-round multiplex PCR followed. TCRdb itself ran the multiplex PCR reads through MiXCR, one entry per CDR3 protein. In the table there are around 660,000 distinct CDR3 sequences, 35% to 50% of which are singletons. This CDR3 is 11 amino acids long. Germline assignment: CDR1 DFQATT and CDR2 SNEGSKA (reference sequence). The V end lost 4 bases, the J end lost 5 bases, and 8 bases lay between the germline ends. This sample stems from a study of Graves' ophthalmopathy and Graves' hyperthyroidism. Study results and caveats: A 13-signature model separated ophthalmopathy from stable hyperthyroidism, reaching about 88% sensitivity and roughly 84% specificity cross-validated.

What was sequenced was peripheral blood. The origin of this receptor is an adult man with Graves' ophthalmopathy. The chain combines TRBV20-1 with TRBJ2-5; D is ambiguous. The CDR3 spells CSAILGETQYF. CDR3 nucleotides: TGCAGTGCTATTCTTGGGGAGACCCAGTACTTC.